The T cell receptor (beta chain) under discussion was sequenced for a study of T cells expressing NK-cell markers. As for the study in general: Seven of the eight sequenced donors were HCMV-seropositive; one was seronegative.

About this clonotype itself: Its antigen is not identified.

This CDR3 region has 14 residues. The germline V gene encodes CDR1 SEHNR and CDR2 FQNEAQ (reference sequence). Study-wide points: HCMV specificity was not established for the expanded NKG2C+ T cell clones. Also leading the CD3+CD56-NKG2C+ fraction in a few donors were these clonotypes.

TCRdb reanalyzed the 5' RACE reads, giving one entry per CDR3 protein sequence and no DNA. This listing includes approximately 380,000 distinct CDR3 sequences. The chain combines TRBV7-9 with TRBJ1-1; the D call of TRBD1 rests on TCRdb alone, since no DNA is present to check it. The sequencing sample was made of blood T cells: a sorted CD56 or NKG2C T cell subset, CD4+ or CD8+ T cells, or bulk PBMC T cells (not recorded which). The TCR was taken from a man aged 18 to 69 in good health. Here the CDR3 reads CASSFSDRATEAFF.